These 24 T cell receptor beta chains originate from one sample sequenced in a study of early T cells in non-severe SARS-CoV-2 infection. One entry per CDR3 protein, called by TCRdb with MiXCR from the 5' RACE reads. The table shows tens of thousands of distinct CDR3 sequences, with roughly 10% occurring only once. Sequencing was performed on whole blood. These receptors were collected from an adult who was a healthcare worker with PCR-confirmed SARS-CoV-2 infection or an uninfected control (not recorded which).

The sample holds one count of this clonotype. This rearrangement joins TRBV6-6 to TRBJ2-3; tentatively, D is TRBD2 (5 bases). Looked up from germline, CDR1 is MNHNY and CDR2 is SVGAGI (reference sequence). The V gene lost 0 bases and the J gene lost 7 bases, with 14 bases spanning the gap. The length of the CDR3 is 15 residues. CDR3 in amino acids: CASSYSISTKHTQYF. The CDR3 DNA reads TGTGCCAGCAGTTACTCGATATCGACTAAACATACGCAGTATTTT.

This clonotype was seen many times. This rearrangement joins TRBV30 to TRBJ1-2; D remains ambiguous. The V gene lost 4 bases and the J gene lost 7 bases, with 13 bases spanning the gap. Per the germline V gene, CDR1 is GTSNPN and CDR2 is SVGIG (reference sequence). There are 12 residues in the CDR3. In DNA, the CDR3 is TGTGCCTGGAAACGAGCAGGTGGTGGCTACACCTTC. Translated: CAWKRAGGGYTF.

The count of this clonotype is one. J is TRBJ2-3 and V is TRBV7-9, with TRBD2 as a possible D gene (5 bases). Trimming pared 1 base from V and 5 bases from J, leaving 10 bases between. The length of the CDR3 is 14 residues. Germline CDR1 is SEHNR and CDR2 is FQNEAQ (reference sequence). The chain's CDR3 is CASSLGGPGDTQYF. The CDR3 nucleotides are TGTGCCAGCAGCTTAGGAGGGCCAGGAGATACGCAGTATTTT. Drawing the rest from reference TRBV7-9 and TRBJ2-3, the complete variable domain is DTGVSQNPRHKITKRGQNVTFRCDPISEHNRLYWYRQTLGQGPEFLTYFQNEAQLEKSRLLSDRFSAERPKGSFSTLEIQRTEQGDSAMYLCASSLGGPGDTQYFGPGTRLTVL.

This clonotype was detected ten times or more. The J gene is TRBJ1-5, the V gene TRBV6-2 or TRBV6-3; 12 bases are shared with TRBD1. This CDR3 region has 18 residues. Germline assignment: CDR1 MNHEY and CDR2 SVGEGT. The junction had 9 bases not matched to a gene; V was cut back by 6 bases and J by 0 bases. The CDR3 here is CASRKGTGGYLSNQPQHF. The DNA of the CDR3 is TGTGCCAGCAGGAAAGGGACAGGGGGCTACCTTAGCAATCAGCCCCAGCATTTT.

V and J are TRBV7-9 and TRBJ2-2; the D gene is possibly TRBD2 (6 bases). V was cut by 1 base and J by 4 bases, with 19 bases left in between. Germline V gene sequence: CDR1 SEHNR, CDR2 FQNEAQ (reference sequence). The CDR3 length is 18 residues. DNA of the CDR3: TGTGCCAGCAGCTTAGACCGAGGCGGGAATGTGGGCACCGGGGAGCTGTTTTTT. Translating gives CASSLDRGGNVGTGELFF.

This clonotype was observed at least ten times. The chain joins TRBV6-5 to TRBJ2-5; no firm D call. Trimming cost V 7 bases and J 5 bases, with 8 bases left between them. The CDR3 length is 11 residues. Germline V gives CDR1 MNHEY, CDR2 SVGAGI. In DNA, the CDR3 is TGTGCCAGCACTATCGGTGAGACCCAGTACTTC. Translating gives CASTIGETQYF.

J is TRBJ1-2 and V is TRBV7-3; D not certain. Trimming left V 5 bases short and J 2 bases short, with 15 bases between. The CDR3 extends over 15 amino acids. Germline V gene sequence: CDR1 SGHTA, CDR2 FQGTGA. The CDR3 spells CASSPNSAVNYGYTF. The CDR3 region has the DNA TGTGCCAGCAGCCCAAACAGCGCCGTAAACTATGGCTACACCTTC.

This clonotype was seen at least ten times. The chain employs TRBV6-2 or TRBV6-3 and TRBJ2-1; 8 nucleotides match TRBD2. Germline CDR1 is MNHEY and CDR2 is SVGEGT. Germline trimming cut 6 bases from V and 4 bases from J; bases unmatched to any gene: 11. CDR3 length equals 16 residues. The CDR3 DNA is TGTGCCAGCAGCTTACTCGTCCCTAGCGGGTACAATGAGCAGTTCTTC. Translation: CASSLLVPSGYNEQFF.

This clonotype showed up just a few times. The chain links TRBV11-3 to TRBJ2-2; 7 bases match TRBD1. The V gene's germline CDR1 is SGHNT and CDR2 YENEEA. The CDR3 contains 16 residues. V dropped 5 bases and J dropped 5; count of bases not matched to a gene: 11. The CDR3 nucleotides read TGTGCCAGCAGCCTAGCCGGGACAGTATCGACCGGGGAGCTGTTTTTT. This translates into CASSLAGTVSTGELFF. Full variable domain (missing parts from reference TRBV11-3 and TRBJ2-2): EAGVVQSPRYKIIEKKQPVAFWCNPISGHNTLYWYLQNLGQGPELLIRYENEEAVDDSQLPKDRFSAERLKGVDSTLKIQPAELGDSAVYLCASSLAGTVSTGELFFGEGSRLTVL.

This clonotype was seen only a few times. The gene calls are TRBV20-1 and TRBJ2-3; 9 bases match TRBD2. V dropped 0 bases and J dropped 6; count of bases not matched to a gene: 7. Germline CDR1 is DFQATT and CDR2 is SNEGSKA (reference sequence). The CDR3 runs to 15 residues. CDR3 protein: CSARDPGGRADTQYF. The DNA of the CDR3 is TGCAGTGCTAGAGATCCTGGCGGGAGGGCCGATACGCAGTATTTT.

This clonotype was observed many times. The genes are TRBV7-6 and TRBJ2-5; D is undetermined. Germline CDR1 reads SGHVS; CDR2 reads FNYEAQ. The CDR3 runs to 15 residues. V lost 2 bases, J lost 4 bases, and 14 bases lay in between. The CDR3 here is CASSLSYPGRETQYF. Written as DNA, the CDR3 is TGTGCCAGCAGCTTAAGCTACCCAGGACGAGAGACCCAGTACTTC.

This clonotype has only a few counts. The chain employs TRBV18 and TRBJ2-6; D is unresolved. The V gene's germline CDR1 is KGHSH and CDR2 LQKENI. The V and J ends lost 1 base and 0 bases respectively, with 7 bases between them. The CDR3 spans 16 residues. The CDR3 DNA reads TGTGCCAGCTCACCACAAAGGAACTCTGGGGCCAACGTCCTGACTTTC. This gives the protein CASSPQRNSGANVLTF.

This clonotype was seen more than once but under ten times. DNA of the CDR3: TGTGCCAGCAGCCGACCAGGTACCAATCAGCCCCAGCATTTT. As protein: CASSRPGTNQPQHF. The chain carries TRBV11-2 and TRBJ1-5; D uncertain. V was clipped by 5 bases and J by 3 bases, with 11 bases between them. Germline assignment: CDR1 SGHAT and CDR2 FQNNGV. This CDR3 is 14 amino acids long.

CDR3 DNA: TGTGCCCTTGCGAGGGACAGCCAAGAGACCCAGTACTTC. Its protein product is CALARDSQETQYF. This chain connects TRBV2 to TRBJ2-5, with 7 positions matching TRBD1. The CDR3 consists of 13 residues. Germline assignment: CDR1 SNHLY and CDR2 FYNNEI. V was clipped by 11 bases and J by 1 base; unmatched bases: 7.

The rearrangement links TRBV2 to TRBJ2-1; D not resolved. In germline, CDR1 is SNHLY, CDR2 FYNNEI. V gave up 5 bases and J gave up 0 bases, with 11 bases separating them. This CDR3 region has 15 residues. The CDR3 region has the DNA TGTGCCAGCAGTCCACGACCTAGCTCCTACAATGAGCAGTTCTTC. Translating gives CASSPRPSSYNEQFF.

This clonotype was detected ten times or more. CDR3 residues: CASKREESYNEQFF. Here the CDR3 DNA reads TGTGCCAGCAAAAGGGAAGAGTCCTACAATGAGCAGTTCTTC. This sequence joins TRBV6-6 and TRBJ2-1; D not certain. CDR3 length: 14 amino acids. Germline-derived CDR1 and CDR2 are MNHNY and SVGAGI (reference sequence). Trimming cost V 7 bases and J 1 base, with 11 bases left between them.

Many counts were recorded for this clonotype. The gene calls are TRBV6-5 and TRBJ2-1, with 11 bases matching TRBD2. V shed 6 bases and J 6 bases; nucleotides not matched to a gene: 13. Per the germline V gene, CDR1 is MNHEY and CDR2 is SVGAGI. CDR3 length: 17 amino acids. Here the CDR3 reads CASRSLAGDGFSNEQFF. In nucleotides, the CDR3 is TGTGCCAGCAGGTCACTAGCGGGAGATGGCTTTAGCAATGAGCAGTTCTTC.

The CDR3 bases are TGTGCCAGCAGCCCAACTCGGCAGGCCTACAATGAGCAGTTCTTC. This sequence encodes CASSPTRQAYNEQFF. The V call is TRBV7-3, the J call TRBJ2-1; D gene unclear. V lost 5 bases and J lost 2, with 13 bases in between. The CDR3 has 15 amino acids. Germline loops: CDR1 SGHTA, CDR2 FQGTGA.

This clonotype was seen at least ten times. The V gene is TRBV2, the J gene TRBJ2-7; D is perhaps TRBD1 or TRBD2 (5 bases each). CDR1 and CDR2 from the germline V gene are SNHLY and FYNNEI. V gave up 4 bases and J gave up 4 bases, with 14 bases separating them. This CDR3 contains 14 residues. CDR3 DNA: TGTGCCAGCAGTGGAGGGACCCCACTATACGAGCAGTACTTC. Translation gives CASSGGTPLYEQYF.

To note about this clonotype: This CDR3 fails to terminate in the conserved phenylalanine or tryptophan, so it likely reflects a read error. V usage is TRBV20-1 and J usage is TRBJ1-1; D is unclear. This CDR3 contains 13 residues. V lost 0 bases to trimming and J lost 0 bases, with 5 bases between them. The germline V gene encodes CDR1 DFQATT and CDR2 SNEGSKA (reference sequence). The CDR3 loop is CSARDGLNTEAFS. The CDR3 DNA is TGCAGTGCTAGAGACGGATTGAACACTGAAGCTTTCTCT.

The genes are TRBV15 and TRBJ1-4; D is unresolved. The CDR3 sequence is 13 residues long. Germline V gene sequence: CDR1 LNHNV, CDR2 YYDKDF (reference sequence). V was trimmed by 2 bases and J by 9 bases, leaving 10 bases between them. The DNA of the CDR3 is TGTGCCACCAGCAGATCCCGCGGAAAAAAACTGTTTTTT. It specifies CATSRSRGKKLFF.

This clonotype was counted once. One end of the junction varies from germline; a read error may be responsible. The chain links TRBV29-1 to TRBJ1-2; D remains unclear. Germline values: CDR1 SQVTM, CDR2 ANQGSEA. The CDR3 spans 12 residues. CDR3 nucleotide sequence: TGCAGCGTTGAAGATCGTTCCCCCGGTCTATATTTC. This codes for CSVEDRSPGLYF.

This clonotype was recorded at least ten times. The chain joins TRBV27 to TRBJ2-7; 8 nucleotides line up with TRBD2. Germline V CDR1 and CDR2: MNHEY, SMNVEV (reference sequence). The V gene end was trimmed by 0 bases and the J gene end by 7 bases; junction bases not matched to a gene: 5. The CDR3 contains 14 residues. The CDR3 DNA is TGTGCCAGCAGTTTATCAGCGGGAGTAGAGGAGCAGTACTTC. Translation: CASSLSAGVEEQYF.

This clonotype was seen at least ten times. V gene TRBV6-6 combines with J gene TRBJ1-1; TRBD1 might be the D (5 bases). Germline V CDR1 and CDR2: MNHNY, SVGAGI (reference sequence). The CDR3 consists of 16 residues. Trimming removed 4 bases at V and 1 base at J, with 16 bases between. CDR3 coding DNA: TGTGCCAGCAGTTCCTTCCGGGACCCATGGAACACTGAAGCTTTCTTT. Protein product: CASSSFRDPWNTEAFF.